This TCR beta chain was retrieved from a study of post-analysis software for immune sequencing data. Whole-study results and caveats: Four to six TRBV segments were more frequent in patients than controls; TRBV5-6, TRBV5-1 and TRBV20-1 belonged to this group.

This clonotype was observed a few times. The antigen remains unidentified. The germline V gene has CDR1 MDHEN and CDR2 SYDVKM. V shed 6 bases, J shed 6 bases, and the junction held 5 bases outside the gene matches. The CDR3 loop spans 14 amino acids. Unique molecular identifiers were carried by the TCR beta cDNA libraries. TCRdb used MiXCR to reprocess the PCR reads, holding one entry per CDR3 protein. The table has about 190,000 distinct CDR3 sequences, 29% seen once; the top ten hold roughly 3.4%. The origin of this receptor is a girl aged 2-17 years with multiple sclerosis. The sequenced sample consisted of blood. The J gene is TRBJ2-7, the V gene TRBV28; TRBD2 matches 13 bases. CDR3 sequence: CASSRLAGGLEQYF. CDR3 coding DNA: TGTGCCAGCAGCCGACTAGCGGGAGGACTCGAGCAGTACTTC.